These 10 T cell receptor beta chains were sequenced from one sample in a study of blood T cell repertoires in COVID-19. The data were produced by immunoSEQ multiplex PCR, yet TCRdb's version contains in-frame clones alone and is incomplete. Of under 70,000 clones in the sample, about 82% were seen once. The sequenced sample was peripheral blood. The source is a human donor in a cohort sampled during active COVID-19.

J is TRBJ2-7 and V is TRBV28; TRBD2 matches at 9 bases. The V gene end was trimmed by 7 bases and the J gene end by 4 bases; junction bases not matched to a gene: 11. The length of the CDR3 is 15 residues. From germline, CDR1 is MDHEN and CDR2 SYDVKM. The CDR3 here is CASTGGRAHGYEQYF. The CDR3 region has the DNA TGTGCCAGCACTGGCGGGAGGGCCCACGGGTACGAGCAGTACTTC.

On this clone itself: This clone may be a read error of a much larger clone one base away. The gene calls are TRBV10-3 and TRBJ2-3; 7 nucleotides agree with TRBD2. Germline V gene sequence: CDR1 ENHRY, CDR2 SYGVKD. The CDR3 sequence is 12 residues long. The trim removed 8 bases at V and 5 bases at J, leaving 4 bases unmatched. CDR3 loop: CAIGTNEDTQYF. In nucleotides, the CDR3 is TGTGCCATCGGGACTAACGAAGATACGCAGTATTTT.

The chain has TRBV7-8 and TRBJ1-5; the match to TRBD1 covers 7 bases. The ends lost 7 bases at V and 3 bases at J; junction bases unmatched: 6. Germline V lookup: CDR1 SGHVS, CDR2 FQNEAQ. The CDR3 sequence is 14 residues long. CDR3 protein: CASTGGGYNQPQHF. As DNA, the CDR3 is TGTGCCAGCACGGGAGGGGGCTACAATCAGCCCCAGCATTTT.

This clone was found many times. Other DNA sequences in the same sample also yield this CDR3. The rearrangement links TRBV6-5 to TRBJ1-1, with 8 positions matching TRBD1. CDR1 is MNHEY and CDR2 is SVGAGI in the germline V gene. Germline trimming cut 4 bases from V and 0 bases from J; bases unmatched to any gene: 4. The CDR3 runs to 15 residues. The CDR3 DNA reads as TGTGCCAGCAGTTCTGGGACAGGAATGAACACTGAAGCTTTCTTT. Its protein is CASSSGTGMNTEAFF.

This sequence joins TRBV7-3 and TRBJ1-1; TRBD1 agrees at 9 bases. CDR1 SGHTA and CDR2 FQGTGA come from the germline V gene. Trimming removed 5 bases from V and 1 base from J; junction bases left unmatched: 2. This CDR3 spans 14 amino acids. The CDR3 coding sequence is TGTGCCAGCAGCGTGGACAGGGGGAACACTGAAGCTTTCTTT. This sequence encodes CASSVDRGNTEAFF.

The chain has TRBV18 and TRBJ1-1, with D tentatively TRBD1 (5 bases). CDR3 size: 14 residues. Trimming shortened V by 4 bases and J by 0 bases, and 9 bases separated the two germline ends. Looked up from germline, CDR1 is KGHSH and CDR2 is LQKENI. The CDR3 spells CASSLDSMNTEAFF. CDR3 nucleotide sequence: TGTGCCAGCTCACTCGACAGCATGAACACTGAAGCTTTCTTT.

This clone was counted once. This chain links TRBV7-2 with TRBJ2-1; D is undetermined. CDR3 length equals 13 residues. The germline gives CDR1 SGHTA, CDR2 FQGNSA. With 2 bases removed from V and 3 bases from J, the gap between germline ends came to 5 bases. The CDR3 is CASSLIVYNEQFF. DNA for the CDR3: TGTGCCAGCAGCTTAATCGTCTACAATGAGCAGTTCTTC.

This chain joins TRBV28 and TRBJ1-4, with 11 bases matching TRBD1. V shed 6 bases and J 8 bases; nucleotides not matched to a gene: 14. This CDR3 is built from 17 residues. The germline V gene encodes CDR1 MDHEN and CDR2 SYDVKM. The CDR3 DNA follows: TGTGCCAGCAGGAAAATACCCGGGACAGGGGGTATAGAAAAACTGTTTTTT. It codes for CASRKIPGTGGIEKLFF. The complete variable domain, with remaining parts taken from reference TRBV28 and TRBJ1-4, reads DVKVTQSSRYLVKRTGEKVFLECVQDMDHENMFWYRQDPGLGLRLIYFSYDVKMKEKGDIPEGYSVSREKKERFSLILESASTNQTSMYLCASRKIPGTGGIEKLFFGSGTQLSVL.

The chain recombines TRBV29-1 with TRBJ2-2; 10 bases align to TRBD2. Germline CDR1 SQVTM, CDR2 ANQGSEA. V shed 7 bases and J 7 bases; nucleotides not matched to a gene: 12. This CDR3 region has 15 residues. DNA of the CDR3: TGCAGCGGTCGTGGGCTAGCGGGAGTTGACGGGGAGCTGTTTTTT. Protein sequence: CSGRGLAGVDGELFF.

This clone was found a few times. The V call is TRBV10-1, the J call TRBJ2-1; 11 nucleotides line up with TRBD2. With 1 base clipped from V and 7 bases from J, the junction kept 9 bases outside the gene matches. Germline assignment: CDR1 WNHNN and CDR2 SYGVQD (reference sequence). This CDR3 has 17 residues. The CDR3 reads CASSEFELAGASNEQFF. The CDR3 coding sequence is TGCGCCAGCAGTGAGTTTGAACTAGCGGGAGCCTCGAATGAGCAGTTCTTC.